This TCR beta chain originates from a study of tumor and adjacent non-tumor tissue in lung cancer. This sample's RNA came from whole unsorted tissue. This non-tumor lung sample came from over 3 cm beyond the tumor edge. The CDR3 totals 18 residues. CDR1 is SGHTA and CDR2 is FQGNSA in the germline V gene. Trimming took 8 bases from V and 6 from J; bases not matched to a gene: 18. TCRbeta libraries were built with three rounds of nested PCR, modified from ARM-PCR. TCRdb processed the multiplex PCR reads anew with MiXCR; each CDR3 protein has one entry. The table shows 55,000 to 65,000 distinct CDR3 sequences, with around 61% occurring only once. Remarks on this clonotype: A much bigger clone sits one base away, suggesting this may be a read error.

The receptor comes from a man between 65 and 85 years old with non-small cell lung cancer. The J gene is TRBJ2-2, the V gene TRBV7-2; 10 bases match TRBD2. Sequencing was done on a sample of distant non-tumor lung tissue. The CDR3 nucleotides read TGTGCCAGCGGCAGAGGAGGGCTAGCGGGAGAGAGGGCCGGGGAGCTGTTTTTT. This encodes CASGRGGLAGERAGELFF.